A single T cell receptor (beta chain) is shown here with its context. Gene names are the mouse ones. The observed sequence ends 1 residue before the CDR3 terminus, with the missing tail filled in from the germline J gene. Indicated time point: mouse harvest day 14 after allogeneic transplant. The graft held 10^6 splenic CD5+ T cells and 10^7 T-cell-depleted bone marrow cells. This mouse GVHD model was MHC-mismatched B6 to BALB/c, profiled day 7 or 14. This sample was taken from a study of tissue T cells after allogeneic stem cell transplantation. The junction had 3 bases not matched to a gene; V was cut back by 0 bases and J by 4 bases. This CDR3 comprises 16 residues. From germline, CDR1 is LGHNA and CDR2 YSYQKL. Profiled with immunoSEQ multiplex PCR; TCRdb holds only in-frame clones, not every one. The table includes 4,400 or so clones, 40% to 50% detected once.

The TCR comes from a female BALB/c mouse given C57BL/6 T cells with graft-versus-host disease after an allogeneic hematopoietic cell transplant. The material sequenced was lymph node tissue. The rearrangement links TRBV2 to TRBJ1-4, with 9 bases lining up with TRBD1. The CDR3 bases that were read are TGTGCCAGCAGCCAAGAATACAGGGGGCTCAACGAAAGATTATTT. This encodes CASSQEYRGLNERLF. From start to end, the CDR3 is CASSQEYRGLNERLFF.